These T cell receptor beta chains were read from a single sample in a study of blood T cell repertoires in COVID-19. Method: immunoSEQ multiplex PCR; TCRdb's copy keeps in-frame clones and lacks some. This table holds about 310,000 clones, 85% to 90% found once. Material: peripheral blood. These receptors were obtained from a woman aged 40 to 50 with COVID-19, enrolled during active disease. The CDR3 runs from the conserved cysteine through the conserved F or W. The D gene is left open where the match is weak. Some rows have no size entry. The others give once, few or many, or a class for an expanded clone.

CDR3nt | CDR3aa | v_gene | abundance | j_gene | d_gene
TGTGCCAGCTCACTACCGGGACAGGGGGAAGAGCAGTACTTC | CASSLPGQGEEQYF | TRBV18 | . | TRBJ2-7 | TRBD1
TGCGCCAGCAGCCCCCGGACAGACCCCAATGAAAAACTGTTTTTT | CASSPRTDPNEKLFF | TRBV5-1 | . | TRBJ1-4 | .
TGCAGCGTTGCCCGACAGGACAAGAACTATGGCTACACCTTC | CSVARQDKNYGYTF | TRBV29-1 | . | TRBJ1-2 | .
TGTGCCAGCTCTACCAACGAGGGGGACACTGAAGCTTTCTTT | CASSTNEGDTEAFF | TRBV18 | . | TRBJ1-1 | .
TGTGCCAGTAGTATGTGGGGCGGAGAGGAGAAAGCTTTCTTT | CASSMWGGEEKAFF | TRBV19 | . | TRBJ1-1 | .
TGTGCCAGCAGTTCTGAGGCCATGGCCGGAAAACTGTTTTTT | CASSSEAMAGKLFF | TRBV6-5 | . | TRBJ1-4 | .
TGCAGCGTTGAAGCACCGGACAGGCGAGTTGGCTACACCTTC | CSVEAPDRRVGYTF | TRBV29-1 | . | TRBJ1-2 | TRBD1
TGTGCCTGGAGTGTCGGGAGCAATCAGCCCCAGCATTTT | CAWSVGSNQPQHF | TRBV30 | . | TRBJ1-5 | .
TGTGCCACCAGTGACTCTGACAGGGCCTACGAGCAGTACTTC | CATSDSDRAYEQYF | TRBV24-1 | . | TRBJ2-7 | TRBD1
TGTGCCAGCAGCCTAACAGGGTTTTATTCACCCCTCCACTTT | CASSLTGFYSPLHF | TRBV3-1/TRBV3-2 | . | TRBJ1-6 | .
TGTGCCAGCAGTGATGCGGGGGCAGGGAAGACTGAAGCTTTCTTT | CASSDAGAGKTEAFF | TRBV6-2/TRBV6-3 | . | TRBJ1-1 | .
TGCGCCAGCAGCCAAGGGGAGGGTAATTCACCCCTCCACTTT | CASSQGEGNSPLHF | TRBV4-3 | . | TRBJ1-6 | .
TGTGCCAGCAGTTTATCGCGTCCAGGGGGCTGGACTGAAGCTTTCTTT | CASSLSRPGGWTEAFF | TRBV27 | . | TRBJ1-1 | TRBD1
TGTGCCAGCAGCGGAGTAGACAGGCCGCGCGAAAGGGAGCAGTTCTTC | CASSGVDRPREREQFF | TRBV7-9 | once | TRBJ2-1 | .
TGTGCCAGCAGTTCCTCACTAGCGGGAGTAGAGACCCAGTACTTC | CASSSSLAGVETQYF | TRBV28 | . | TRBJ2-5 | TRBD2
TGTGCCAGCAGCCCCCGTGTTGCGGGAGGGTCCTACGAGCAGTACTTC | CASSPRVAGGSYEQYF | TRBV9 | . | TRBJ2-7 | TRBD2
TGTGCCAGCAGCCGACTAATGAATAACTATGGCTACACCTTC | CASSRLMNNYGYTF | TRBV28 | few | TRBJ1-2 | .
TGTGCCGCCAGGGGGCCGGGCACTGAAGCTTTCTTT | CAARGPGTEAFF | TRBV28 | . | TRBJ1-1 | TRBD1
TGTGCCAGCAGCTCCGCACTACAAGAGACCCAGTACTTC | CASSSALQETQYF | TRBV7-3 | . | TRBJ2-5 | .
TGTGCCAGCTCCCAGCACGCCGTCGGACAGGGGCATCAGCCCCAGCATTTT | CASSQHAVGQGHQPQHF | TRBV21-1 | . | TRBJ1-5 | .
TGTGCCAGCAGCTGGGGACAGGGAGGAGAGACCCAGTACTTC | CASSWGQGGETQYF | TRBV7-2 | . | TRBJ2-5 | TRBD1
TGTGCCAGCTCCCGGGCGGCTAAACTAGCGAGCGACAATGAGCAGTTCTTC | CASSRAAKLASDNEQFF | TRBV18 | . | TRBJ2-1 | TRBD2
TGTGCCACCAGTGATTCCACCGGGACAAAAACTCAGCCCCAGCATTTT | CATSDSTGTKTQPQHF | TRBV24-1 | . | TRBJ1-5 | .
TGTGCCAGCAGCTTAGCGGCTAGCGGGGTTTTTTACAATGAGCAGTTCTTC | CASSLAASGVFYNEQFF | TRBV11-2 | . | TRBJ2-1 | TRBD2
TGTGCCAGCAGCGAAAGGACAGGGGTGGTTTTTTTCACTGAAGCTTTCTTT | CASSERTGVVFFTEAFF | TRBV28 | . | TRBJ1-1 | TRBD1